The next 2 T cell receptor beta chains were all read from a single sample in a study of shared clonotypes between healthy human individuals. Sequenced by immunoSEQ multiplex PCR; TCRdb stores in-frame clones only, minus some. The sample includes around 480,000 clones, approximately 79% of them seen just once. Sequencing was carried out using PBMCs. The receptor source for this set is a middle-aged woman in good health. Some clones in this sample may be carry-over from other donors' samples.

V usage is TRBV27 and J usage is TRBJ1-1; D may be TRBD1 (5 bases). CDR1 is MNHEY, CDR2 SMNVEV, per germline (reference sequence). The CDR3 is 16 residues long. Trimming shortened V by 2 bases and J by 0 bases, and 13 bases separated the two germline ends. The CDR3 reads CASSLGTGDMNTEAFF. DNA of the CDR3: TGTGCCAGCAGTTTAGGGACTGGGGATATGAACACTGAAGCTTTCTTT.

The J gene is TRBJ2-5, the V gene TRBV2, with TRBD2 matching 8 bases. Germline values: CDR1 SNHLY, CDR2 FYNNEI. The CDR3 totals 15 residues. V was clipped by 4 bases and J by 5 bases; unmatched bases: 9. Written as DNA, the CDR3 is TGTGCCAGCAGTGCCTCCCTCCAGCGGGAGGAGACCCAGTACTTC. Protein product: CASSASLQREETQYF.